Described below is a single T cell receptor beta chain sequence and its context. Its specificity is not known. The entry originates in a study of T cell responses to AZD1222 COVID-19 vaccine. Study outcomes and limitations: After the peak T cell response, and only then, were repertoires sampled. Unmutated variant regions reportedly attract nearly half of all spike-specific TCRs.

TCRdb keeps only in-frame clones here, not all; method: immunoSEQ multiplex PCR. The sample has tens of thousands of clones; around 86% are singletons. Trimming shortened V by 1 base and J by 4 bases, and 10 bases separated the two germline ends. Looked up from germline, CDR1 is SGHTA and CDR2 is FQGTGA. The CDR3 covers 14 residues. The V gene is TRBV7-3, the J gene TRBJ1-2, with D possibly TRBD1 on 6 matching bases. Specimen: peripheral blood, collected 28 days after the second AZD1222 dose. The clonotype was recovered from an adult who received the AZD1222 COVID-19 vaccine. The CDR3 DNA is TGTGCCAGCAGCTTAAAGGCGGGGGCCTATGGCTACACCTTC. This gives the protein CASSLKAGAYGYTF.